Below, 2 T cell receptor beta chains from the same sample are listed, as sequenced in a study of graft-versus-host responses after intestinal transplantation. No antigen has been identified for these receptors. The method was immunoSEQ multiplex PCR; TCRdb's version includes in-frame clones alone and lacks a portion of them. This sample yields tens of thousands of clones, of which around 93% are seen a single time; 1.5% to 2% belongs to the top ten. This material consisted of unstimulated CD8+ T cells sorted from spleen or lymph node cells, taken before intestinal transplant. The receptors come from a human donor who received an intestinal transplant.

The chain has TRBV27 and TRBJ1-2; 10 bases fit TRBD1. With V trimmed by 6 bases and J by 4 bases, 5 bases remained unmatched. Germline-derived CDR1 and CDR2 are MNHEY and SMNVEV (reference sequence). The CDR3 extends over 14 amino acids. CDR3 protein: CASRDRGFTYGYTF. CDR3 nucleotide sequence: TGTGCCAGCAGGGACAGGGGGTTTACCTATGGCTACACCTTC.

J is TRBJ2-7 and V is TRBV10-3, with 8 positions matching TRBD2. The CDR3 contains 14 residues. The V gene's germline CDR1 is ENHRY and CDR2 SYGVKD. V shed 3 bases, J shed 1 base, and the junction held 2 bases outside the gene matches. CDR3 sequence reads: CAISDGGGSYEQYF. CDR3 coding DNA: TGTGCCATCAGTGACGGGGGGGGGTCCTACGAGCAGTACTTC.